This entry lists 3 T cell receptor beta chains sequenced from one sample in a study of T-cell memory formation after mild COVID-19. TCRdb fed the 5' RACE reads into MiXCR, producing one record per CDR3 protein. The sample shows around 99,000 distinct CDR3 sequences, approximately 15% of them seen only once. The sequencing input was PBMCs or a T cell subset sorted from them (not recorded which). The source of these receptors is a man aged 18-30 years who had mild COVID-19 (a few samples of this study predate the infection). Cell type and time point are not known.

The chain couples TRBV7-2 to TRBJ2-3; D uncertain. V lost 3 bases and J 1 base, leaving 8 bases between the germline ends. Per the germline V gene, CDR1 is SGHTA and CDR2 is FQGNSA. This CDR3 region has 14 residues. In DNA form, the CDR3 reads TGTGCCAGCAGCTTTGATCCGGGCACAGATACGCAGTATTTT. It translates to CASSFDPGTDTQYF.

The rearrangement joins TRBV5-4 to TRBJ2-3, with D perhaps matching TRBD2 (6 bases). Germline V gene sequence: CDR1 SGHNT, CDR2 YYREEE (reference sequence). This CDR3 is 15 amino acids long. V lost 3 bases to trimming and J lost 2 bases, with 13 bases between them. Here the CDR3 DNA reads TGTGCCAGCAGCTGGAGCGCTAGCGTCACAGATACGCAGTATTTT. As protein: CASSWSASVTDTQYF.

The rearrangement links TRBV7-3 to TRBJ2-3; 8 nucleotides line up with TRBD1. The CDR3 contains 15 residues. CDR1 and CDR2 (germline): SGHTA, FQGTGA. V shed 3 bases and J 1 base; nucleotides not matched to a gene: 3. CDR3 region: CASSLGQAGTDTQYF. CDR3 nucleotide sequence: TGTGCCAGCAGCTTGGGACAGGCGGGCACAGATACGCAGTATTTT.